The sequence of this T cell receptor beta chain was determined in a study of technical replicates of blood from several donors. Measured with immunoSEQ multiplex PCR; TCRdb has only the in-frame clones, and not every one. The top ten clones hold more than 0.2% of a sample with fewer than 90,000 clones, around 94% of them seen once. Trimming pared 7 bases from V and 5 bases from J, leaving 12 bases between. Germline-derived CDR1 and CDR2 are MNHNY and SVGAGI (reference sequence). CDR3 size: 13 residues. The chain combines TRBV6-6 with TRBJ1-5; no clear D gene. The TCR originated in a human donor in good health. Sequencing was done on a sample of T cells isolated from PBMCs. CDR3 nucleotides: TGTGCCAGCACCTCTTACACCGATCAGCCCCAGCATTTT. Its translation: CASTSYTDQPQHF.